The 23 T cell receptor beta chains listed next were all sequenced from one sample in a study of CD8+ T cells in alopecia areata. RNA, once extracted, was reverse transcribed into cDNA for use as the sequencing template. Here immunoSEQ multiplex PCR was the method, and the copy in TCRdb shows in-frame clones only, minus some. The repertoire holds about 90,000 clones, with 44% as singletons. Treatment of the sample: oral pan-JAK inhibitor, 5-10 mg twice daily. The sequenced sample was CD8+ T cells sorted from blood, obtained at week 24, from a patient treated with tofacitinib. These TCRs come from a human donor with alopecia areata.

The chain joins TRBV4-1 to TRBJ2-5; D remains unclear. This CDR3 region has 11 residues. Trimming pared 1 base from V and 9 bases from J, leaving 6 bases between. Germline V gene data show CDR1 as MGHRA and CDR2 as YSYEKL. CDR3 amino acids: CASSQAAAQYF. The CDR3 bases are TGCGCCAGCAGCCAAGCCGCCGCCCAGTACTTC.

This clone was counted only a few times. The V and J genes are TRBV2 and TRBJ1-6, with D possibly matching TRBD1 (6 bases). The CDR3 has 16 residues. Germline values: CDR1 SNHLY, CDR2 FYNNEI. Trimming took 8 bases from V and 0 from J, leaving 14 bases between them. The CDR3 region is CASGGHLSSYNSPLHF. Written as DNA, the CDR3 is TGTGCCAGCGGGGGACACCTGAGCTCCTATAATTCACCCCTCCACTTT. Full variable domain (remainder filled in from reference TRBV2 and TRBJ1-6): EPEVTQTPSHQVTQMGQEVILRCVPISNHLYFYWYRQILGQKVEFLVSFYNNEISEKSEIFDDQFSVERPDGSNFTLKIRSTKLEDSAMYFCASGGHLSSYNSPLHFGNGTRLTVT.

The CDR3 is CAWSPGTAINEKLFF. The CDR3 DNA sequence: TGTGCCTGGAGCCCTGGGACAGCAATAAATGAAAAACTGTTTTTT. The chain carries TRBV30 and TRBJ1-4; TRBD1 matches 7 bases. With 3 bases clipped from V and 5 bases from J, the junction kept 9 bases outside the gene matches. Germline values: CDR1 GTSNPN, CDR2 SVGIG (reference sequence). This CDR3 contains 15 residues.

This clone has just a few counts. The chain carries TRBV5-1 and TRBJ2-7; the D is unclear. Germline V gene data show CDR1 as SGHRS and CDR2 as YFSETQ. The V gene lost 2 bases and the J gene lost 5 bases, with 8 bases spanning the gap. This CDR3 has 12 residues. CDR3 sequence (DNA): TGCGCCAGCAGCTTACAGAATGACGAGCAGTACTTC. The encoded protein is CASSLQNDEQYF.

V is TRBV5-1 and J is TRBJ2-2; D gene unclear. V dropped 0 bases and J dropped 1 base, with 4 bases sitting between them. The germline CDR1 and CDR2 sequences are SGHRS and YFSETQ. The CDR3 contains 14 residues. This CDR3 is CASSLVGNTGELFF. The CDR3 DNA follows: TGCGCCAGCAGCTTGGTTGGGAACACCGGGGAGCTGTTTTTT.

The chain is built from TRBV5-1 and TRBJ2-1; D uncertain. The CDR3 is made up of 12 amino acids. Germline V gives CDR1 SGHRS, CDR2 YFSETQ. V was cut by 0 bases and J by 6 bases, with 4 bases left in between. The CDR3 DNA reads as TGCGCCAGCAGCTTGGACTCCAATGAGCAGTTCTTC. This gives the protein CASSLDSNEQFF.

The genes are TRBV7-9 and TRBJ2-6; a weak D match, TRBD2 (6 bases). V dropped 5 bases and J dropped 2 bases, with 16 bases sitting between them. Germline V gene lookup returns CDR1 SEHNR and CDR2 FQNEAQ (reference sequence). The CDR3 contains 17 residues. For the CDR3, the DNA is TGTGCCAGCAGCCCCCCGGGGGAAGGGACTGGGGCCAACGTCCTGACTTTC. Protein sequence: CASSPPGEGTGANVLTF.

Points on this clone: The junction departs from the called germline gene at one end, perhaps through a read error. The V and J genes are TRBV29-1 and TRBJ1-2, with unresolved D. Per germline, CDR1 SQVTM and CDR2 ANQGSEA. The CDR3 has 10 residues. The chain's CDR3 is CSVEAHPSAF. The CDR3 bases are TGCAGCGTTGAAGCCCACCCCAGCGCCTTC.

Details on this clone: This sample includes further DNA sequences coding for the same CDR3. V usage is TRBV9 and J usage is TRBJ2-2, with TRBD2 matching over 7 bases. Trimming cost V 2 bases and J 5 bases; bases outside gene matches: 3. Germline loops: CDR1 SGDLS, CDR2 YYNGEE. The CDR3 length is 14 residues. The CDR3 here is CASSVVSGTGELFF. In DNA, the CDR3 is TGTGCCAGCAGCGTGGTTAGCGGGACCGGGGAGCTGTTTTTT.

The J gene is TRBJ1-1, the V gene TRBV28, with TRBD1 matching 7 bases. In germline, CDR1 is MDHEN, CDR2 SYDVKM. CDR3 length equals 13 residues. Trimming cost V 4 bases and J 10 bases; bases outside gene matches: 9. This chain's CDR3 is CASSYPTGERAFF. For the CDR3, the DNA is TGTGCCAGCAGTTACCCCACAGGGGAAAGAGCTTTCTTT.

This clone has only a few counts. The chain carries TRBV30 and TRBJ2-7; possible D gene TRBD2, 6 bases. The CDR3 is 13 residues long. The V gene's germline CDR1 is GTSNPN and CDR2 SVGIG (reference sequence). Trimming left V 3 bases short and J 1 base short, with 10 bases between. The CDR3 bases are TGTGCCTGGAGAATGGAGGGGTCCTACGAGCAGTACTTC. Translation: CAWRMEGSYEQYF. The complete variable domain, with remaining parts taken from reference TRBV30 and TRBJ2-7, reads SQTIHQWPATLVQPVGSPLSLECTVEGTSNPNLYWYRQAAGRGLQLLFYSVGIGQISSEVPQNLSASRPQDRQFILSSKKLLLSDSGFYLCAWRMEGSYEQYFGPGTRLTVT.

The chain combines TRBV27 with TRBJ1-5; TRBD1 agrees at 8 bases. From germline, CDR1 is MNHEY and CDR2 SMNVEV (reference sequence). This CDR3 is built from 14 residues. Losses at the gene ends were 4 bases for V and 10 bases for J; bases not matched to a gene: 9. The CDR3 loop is CASSYRGLSYPQHF. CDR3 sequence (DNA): TGTGCCAGCAGTTACAGGGGGTTGAGTTATCCCCAGCATTTT.

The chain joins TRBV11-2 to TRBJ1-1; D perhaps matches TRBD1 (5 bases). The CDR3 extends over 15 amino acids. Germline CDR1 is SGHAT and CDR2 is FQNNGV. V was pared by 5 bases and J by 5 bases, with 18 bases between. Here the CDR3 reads CASSAGIREGTEAFF. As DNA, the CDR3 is TGTGCCAGCAGCGCAGGAATCAGGGAGGGGACTGAAGCTTTCTTT. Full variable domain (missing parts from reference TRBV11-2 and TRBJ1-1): EAGVAQSPRYKIIEKRQSVAFWCNPISGHATLYWYQQILGQGPKLLIQFQNNGVVDDSQLPKDRFSAERLKGVDSTLKIQPAKLEDSAVYLCASSAGIREGTEAFFGQGTRLTVV.

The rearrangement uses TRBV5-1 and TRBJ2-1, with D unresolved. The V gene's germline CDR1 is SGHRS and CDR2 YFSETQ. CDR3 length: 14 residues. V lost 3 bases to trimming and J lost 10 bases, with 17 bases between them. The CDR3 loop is CASSSFRTGGEQFF. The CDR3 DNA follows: TGCGCCAGCAGCTCCTTTAGGACGGGTGGGGAGCAGTTCTTC.

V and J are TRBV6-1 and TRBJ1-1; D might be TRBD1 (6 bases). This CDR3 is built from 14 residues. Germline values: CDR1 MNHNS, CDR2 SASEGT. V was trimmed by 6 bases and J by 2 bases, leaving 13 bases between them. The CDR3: CASSLSRGNTEAFF. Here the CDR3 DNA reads TGTGCCAGCAGCTTAAGCAGGGGCAACACTGAAGCTTTCTTT.

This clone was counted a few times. This CDR3 reads CASSPSGRRVDTEAFF. CDR3 coding DNA: TGTGCCAGCAGTCCCTCGGGTCGCAGGGTGGACACTGAAGCTTTCTTT. This sequence joins TRBV27 and TRBJ1-1; maybe TRBD1 (5 bases). The CDR3 totals 16 residues. Deletions cut 5 bases from V and 3 bases from J, with 19 bases between. Per germline, CDR1 MNHEY and CDR2 SMNVEV (reference sequence).

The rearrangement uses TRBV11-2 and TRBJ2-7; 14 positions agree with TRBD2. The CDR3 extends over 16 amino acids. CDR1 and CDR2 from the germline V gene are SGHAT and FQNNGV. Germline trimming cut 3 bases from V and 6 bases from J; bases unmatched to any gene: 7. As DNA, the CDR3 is TGTGCCAGCAGCTTGGGGACTAGCGGGAGTTTCGGCGAGCAGTACTTC. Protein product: CASSLGTSGSFGEQYF.

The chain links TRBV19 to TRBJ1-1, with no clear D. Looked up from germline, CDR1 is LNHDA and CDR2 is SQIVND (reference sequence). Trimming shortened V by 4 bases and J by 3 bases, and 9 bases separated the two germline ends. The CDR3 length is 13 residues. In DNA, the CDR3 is TGTGCCAGTAGTACGGACGGTTACACTGAAGCTTTCTTT. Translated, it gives CASSTDGYTEAFF.

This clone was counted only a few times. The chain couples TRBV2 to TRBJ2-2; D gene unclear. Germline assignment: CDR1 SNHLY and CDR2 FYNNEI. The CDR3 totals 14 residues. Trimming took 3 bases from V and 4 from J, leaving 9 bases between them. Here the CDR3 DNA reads TGTGCCAGCAGTGATCTTGGGTCCACCGGGGAGCTGTTTTTT. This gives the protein CASSDLGSTGELFF.

CDR3 sequence: CASSSTGTPSYEQYF. In DNA, the CDR3 is TGTGCCAGCAGCTCTACCGGGACCCCCTCCTACGAGCAGTACTTC. The rearrangement links TRBV9 to TRBJ2-7; D possibly matches TRBD1 or TRBD2 (5 bases each). Germline CDR1 reads SGDLS; CDR2 reads YYNGEE. The CDR3 totals 15 residues. With 4 bases removed from V and 0 bases from J, the gap between germline ends came to 14 bases.

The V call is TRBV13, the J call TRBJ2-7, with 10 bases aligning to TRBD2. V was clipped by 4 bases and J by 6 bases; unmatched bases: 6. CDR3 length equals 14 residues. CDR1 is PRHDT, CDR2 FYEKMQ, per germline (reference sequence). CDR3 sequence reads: CASSSPTSGREQYF. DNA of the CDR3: TGTGCCAGCAGCTCCCCGACTAGCGGGCGCGAGCAGTACTTC.

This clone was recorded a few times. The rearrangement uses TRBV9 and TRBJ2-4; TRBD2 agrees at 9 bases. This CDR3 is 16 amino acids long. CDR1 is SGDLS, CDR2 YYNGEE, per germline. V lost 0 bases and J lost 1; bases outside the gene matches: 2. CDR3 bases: TGTGCCAGCAGCGTAGGAGGACTAGCGGCCAAAAACATTCAGTACTTC. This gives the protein CASSVGGLAAKNIQYF. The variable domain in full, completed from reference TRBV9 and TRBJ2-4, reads DSGVTQTPKHLITATGQRVTLRCSPRSGDLSVYWYQQSLDQGLQFLIQYYNGEERAKGNILERFSAQQFPDLHSELNLSSLELGDSALYFCASSVGGLAAKNIQYFGAGTRLSVL.

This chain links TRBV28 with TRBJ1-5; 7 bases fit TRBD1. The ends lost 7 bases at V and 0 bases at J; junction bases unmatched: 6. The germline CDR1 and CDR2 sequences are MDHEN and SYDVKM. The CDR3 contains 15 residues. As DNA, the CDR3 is TGTGCCAGCACCGACAGGGAGTATAGCAATCAGCCCCAGCATTTT. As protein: CASTDREYSNQPQHF.